A selection of T cell receptor beta chains follows, all from one sample in a study of CD8 T cells in Susac syndrome. MiXCR, run by TCRdb on the immunoSEQ multiplex PCR reads, gives a single entry per CDR3 protein. The table shows 85,000 to 90,000 distinct CDR3 sequences, with approximately 95% occurring only once. Specimen: CD8+ T cells from PBMCs. Receptor source: a human donor in good health. CDR3s include the opening cysteine and the closing phenylalanine or tryptophan. A D gene is named only where the DNA matches it firmly. Clone size is not always given. Where it is, it says once, few, many or a class for expanded clones.

D gene	V gene	J gene	CDR3 length	clone size	CDR3 protein	CDR3 DNA
TRBD2	TRBV29-1	TRBJ2-7	13	.	CSVQAGASYEQYF	TGCAGCGTACAAGCGGGGGCCTCCTACGAGCAGTACTTC
TRBD1	TRBV27	TRBJ2-7	13	once	CASRKDRGYEQYF	TGTGCCAGCAGAAAGGACAGGGGCTACGAGCAGTACTTC
.	TRBV30	TRBJ2-2	13	.	CAYRTEGTGELFF	TGTGCCTACAGGACAGAGGGCACCGGGGAGCTGTTTTTT
.	TRBV20-1	TRBJ2-1	14	.	CSAPTGRARNEQFF	TGCAGTGCTCCCACAGGGAGGGCGAGGAATGAGCAGTTCTTC
TRBD1	TRBV5-1	TRBJ2-7	15	few	CASSAETGLAYEQYF	TGCGCCAGCAGCGCCGAGACAGGGTTGGCGTACGAGCAGTACTTC
.	TRBV29-1	TRBJ2-2	12	.	CSVGQDTGELFF	TGCAGCGTAGGTCAGGACACCGGGGAGCTGTTTTTT
TRBD1	TRBV7-3	TRBJ2-7	14	once	CASSPTGGYYEQYF	TGTGCCAGCAGCCCGACAGGGGGCTACTACGAGCAGTACTTC
.	TRBV20-1	TRBJ2-7	15	once	CSASPVGRDTYEQYF	TGCAGTGCTAGTCCCGTTGGGAGGGACACCTACGAGCAGTACTTC
.	TRBV24-1	TRBJ1-2	13	.	CATSETGVGGYTF	TGTGCCACCAGTGAAACCGGGGTGGGTGGCTACACCTTC
.	TRBV7-3	TRBJ1-1	14	.	CASSLSWGNTEAFF	TGTGCCAGCAGCTTAAGCTGGGGAAACACTGAAGCTTTCTTT
TRBD2	TRBV4-2	TRBJ2-5	18	.	CASSQEWVGGGPGETQYF	TGTGCCAGCAGCCAAGAGTGGGTTGGCGGGGGGCCAGGGGAGACCCAGTACTTC
.	TRBV29-1	TRBJ1-1	11	.	CSDNRVPEAFF	TGCAGCGACAACAGGGTCCCTGAAGCTTTCTTT
.	TRBV28	TRBJ2-2	15	once	CASSLRLWFTGELFF	TGTGCCAGCAGTTTAAGGTTATGGTTCACCGGGGAGCTGTTTTTT
.	TRBV7-9	TRBJ1-1	14	.	CASSLGGLGTEAFF	TGTGCCAGCAGCTTAGGAGGGTTGGGCACTGAAGCTTTCTTT
.	TRBV12-3/TRBV12-4	TRBJ2-2	14	.	CASTPQGGTGELFF	TGTGCCAGCACCCCCCAGGGTGGCACCGGGGAGCTGTTTTTT
.	TRBV13	TRBJ2-5	14	.	CASSLRPKGETQYF	TGTGCCAGCAGCTTAAGACCCAAGGGGGAGACCCAGTACTTC
.	TRBV7-9	TRBJ1-1	12	.	CASSPLTGEAFF	TGTGCCAGCAGCCCACTGACAGGAGAAGCTTTCTTT
.	TRBV2	TRBJ1-2	13	.	CASSRTEIYGYTF	TGTGCCAGCAGTAGGACAGAAATCTATGGCTACACCTTC
.	TRBV5-6	TRBJ2-7	13	.	CASSVQDSYEQYF	TGTGCCAGCAGCGTGCAGGATTCCTACGAGCAGTACTTC
.	TRBV5-4	TRBJ2-7	12	.	CASSPGRGEQYF	TGTGCCAGCAGCCCGGGCCGCGGCGAGCAGTACTTC
.	TRBV7-2	TRBJ2-1	15	once	CASSFPAEAYNEQFF	TGTGCCAGCAGCTTTCCTGCGGAGGCCTACAATGAGCAGTTCTTC
.	TRBV5-1	TRBJ2-1	16	.	CASTLLQTRAHNEQFF	TGCGCCAGCACCCTACTACAGACCCGGGCCCACAATGAGCAGTTCTTC
TRBD2	TRBV3-1	TRBJ2-1	17	.	CASSQDLTSGDYNEQFF	TGTGCCAGCAGCCAAGATCTTACTAGCGGGGACTACAATGAGCAGTTCTTC
.	TRBV7-9	TRBJ1-1	13	once	CASRGPENTEAFF	TGTGCCAGCAGGGGACCCGAGAACACTGAAGCTTTCTTT
.	TRBV13	TRBJ1-3	15	.	CASSIGRGSGNTIYF	TGTGCCAGCAGCATAGGACGGGGCTCTGGAAACACCATATATTTT
.	TRBV20-1	TRBJ1-2	10	once	CSARGDGYTF	TGCAGTGCTAGGGGGGATGGCTACACCTTC
.	TRBV27	TRBJ2-4	19	.	CASSLVARPSGLAKNIQYF	TGTGCCAGCAGTTTAGTAGCCCGCCCGTCGGGTCTAGCCAAAAACATTCAGTACTTC
.	TRBV27	TRBJ1-5	13	.	CASSLMGNQPQHF	TGTGCCAGCAGTTTAATGGGGAATCAGCCCCAGCATTTT
.	TRBV27	TRBJ1-1	15	.	CASSLGFGGGTEAFF	TGTGCCAGCAGTTTAGGATTTGGGGGCGGGACTGAAGCTTTCTTT
TRBD2	TRBV30	TRBJ2-5	19	.	CAGKSPGLAGAPRGETQYF	TGTGCCGGAAAATCACCCGGACTAGCGGGGGCCCCGAGGGGGGAGACCCAGTACTTC
.	TRBV25-1	TRBJ2-5	15	.	CASSDHRDSKETQYF	TGTGCCAGCAGTGATCACCGGGACTCTAAAGAGACCCAGTACTTC
.	TRBV19	TRBJ1-6	12	.	CASSVTNSPLHF	TGTGCCAGTAGTGTAACGAATTCACCCCTCCACTTT
.	TRBV15	TRBJ2-2	14	.	CATSSRLWTGELFF	TGTGCCACCAGCAGTAGACTATGGACCGGGGAGCTGTTTTTT
.	TRBV3-1	TRBJ2-1	13	.	CASSQGRTYEQFF	TGTGCCAGCAGCCAAGGTCGGACGTATGAGCAGTTCTTC
.	TRBV7-8	TRBJ1-1	11	few	CASSLSTEAFF	TGTGCCAGCAGCTTATCCACTGAAGCTTTCTTT
.	TRBV6-1	TRBJ2-2	16	.	CASSLGVDMYTGELFF	TGTGCCAGCAGCCTAGGGGTTGACATGTACACCGGGGAGCTGTTTTTT
.	TRBV4-1	TRBJ2-7	13	.	CASSQDRVDEQYF	TGCGCCAGCAGCCAAGACAGGGTTGACGAGCAGTACTTC
TRBD1	TRBV27	TRBJ2-5	15	.	CASSLSGTAPETQYF	TGTGCCAGCAGTTTATCCGGGACAGCACCAGAGACCCAGTACTTC
.	TRBV5-1	TRBJ2-5	15	.	CASSLGSAGMETQYF	TGCGCCAGCAGCTTAGGGTCGGCGGGGATGGAGACCCAGTACTTC
TRBD2	TRBV13	TRBJ2-1	19	.	CASSSQLAGGSSSYNEQFF	TGTGCCAGCAGCTCCCAACTAGCGGGGGGTTCGAGCTCCTACAATGAGCAGTTCTTC
.	TRBV6-5	TRBJ2-2	14	.	CASSYSAGTGELFF	TGTGCCAGCAGTTACTCCGCTGGCACCGGGGAGCTGTTTTTT
TRBD1	TRBV5-1	TRBJ1-6	14	.	CASSLTGVESPLHF	TGCGCCAGCAGCTTGACAGGGGTAGAGTCACCCCTCCACTTT
TRBD1	TRBV29-1	TRBJ1-2	13	once	CSALGQGDYGYTF	TGCAGCGCACTAGGACAGGGGGACTATGGCTACACCTTC
.	TRBV12-3/TRBV12-4	TRBJ2-7	13	.	CASSSGGSYEQYF	TGTGCCAGCAGTTCTGGGGGGTCCTACGAGCAGTACTTC
.	TRBV9	TRBJ1-6	14	few	CASSLSSYNSPLHF	TGTGCCAGCAGCTTGAGCTCCTATAATTCACCCCTCCACTTT
.	TRBV12-3/TRBV12-4	TRBJ1-1	12	.	CASSLGGGSAFF	TGTGCCAGCAGTTTAGGGGGGGGGAGCGCTTTCTTT